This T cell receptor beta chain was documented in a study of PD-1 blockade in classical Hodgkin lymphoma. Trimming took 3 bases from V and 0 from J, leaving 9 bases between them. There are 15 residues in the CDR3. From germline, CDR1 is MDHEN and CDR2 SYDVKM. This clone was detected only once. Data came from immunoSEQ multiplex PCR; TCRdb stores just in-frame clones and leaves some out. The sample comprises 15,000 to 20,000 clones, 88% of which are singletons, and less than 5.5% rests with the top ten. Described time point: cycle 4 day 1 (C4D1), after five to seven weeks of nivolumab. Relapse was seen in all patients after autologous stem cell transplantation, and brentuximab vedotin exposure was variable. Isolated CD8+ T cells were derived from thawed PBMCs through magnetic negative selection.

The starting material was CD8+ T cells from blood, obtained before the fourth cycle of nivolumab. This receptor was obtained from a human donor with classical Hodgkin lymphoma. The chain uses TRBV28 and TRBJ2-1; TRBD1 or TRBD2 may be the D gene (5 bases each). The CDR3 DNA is TGTGCCAGCAGTTTGGGGGAACGCTCCTACAATGAGCAGTTCTTC. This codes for CASSLGERSYNEQFF.